This T cell receptor (beta chain) appears in the sequencing data of a study of blood T cell repertoires in COVID-19 (dated by TCRdb to 2020 to 2022). Some background on the complete study: Samples covering the acute and convalescent phases of COVID-19 were provided by collaborators in the United States, Italy and Spain. The prospective study material was composed of cDNA or gDNA derived from T cells, B-cell-depleted T cells, or PBMCs. Subjects who had been exposed to COVID-19, were actively infected with it, or had recovered from it provided the deeply sampled blood TCRbeta repertoires that made up the dataset. A freely available public database, intended as a resource for researchers studying the immune response to SARS-CoV-2, is where the repertoires were released. The samples were drawn from two sources: the first 160 participants of the ongoing ImmuneRACE study, and 950 to 1,500 subjects contributed by 6 global collaborators. A de-identified subject ID, COVID-19 status, age in years and sex were almost always included in the sample metadata. HLA class I and class II types, where available, came from metadata supplied by the sample provider rather than from assay-based typing.

The germline V gene supplies CDR1 MGHRA and CDR2 YSYEKL. From cysteine to phenylalanine, the CDR3 is 16 amino acids long. Solely the CDR3 DNA is kept, with 48 bases framed from the first base. At the junction V is shortened by 0 bases and J by 3 bases, with 11 bases in between. A remark on this clone: Which antigen it targets is not known. No qualities accompany the bases; no much larger clone lies one base away.

Here is what the overall study found, with its caveats: The quantity of clinical and demographic metadata differed by source and by participant and was supplied without curation.

The immunoSEQ Assay, a bias-controlled multiplex PCR, was used to amplify TCRbeta CDR3 regions from genomic DNA. As for the authors' bioinformatics: The number of nucleated cells in each sample was estimated by amplification of reference gene primers within the assay. Sequence reads were collapsed and filtered to measure the absolute abundance of every unique TCRbeta CDR3 rearrangement. For each sample, productive Simpson clonality was calculated by taking the square root of Simpson's diversity index across productive rearrangements. TCRdb stores this immuneACCESS table with in-frame sequences only. Part of the clones is absent; in the studies checked, under half of the shortfall reflects unresolved V genes, and no reason is known for the rest. Clone size and V and J calls were adopted from that table, with D and trimming inferred from the DNA. Here the sample has 150,000 to 200,000 clones; 60% to 80% occur a single time. The biggest ten clones account for about 25% of the sample.

Each collaborating institution followed its own protocols to collect whole blood in K2EDTA tubes. For TCRbeta analysis, collaborators shipped samples in one of three forms: frozen whole blood, isolated PBMCs, or DNA extracted from either of those sample types. Sequences were obtained from peripheral blood. The rearrangement joined TRBV4-1 to TRBJ2-2; the D gene lacks a confident call. The receptor's source is a woman in her 70s with acute or convalescent COVID-19. In nucleotide form, the sequence is TGCGCCAGCAGCCAAGAGTTTCAGATACACACCGGGGAGCTGTTTTTT. Its product reads: CASSQEFQIHTGELFF.